Only a few counts were recorded for the clone carrying this T cell receptor (beta chain). Some clones are missing from TCRdb's copy, which holds only in-frame ones; the method was immunoSEQ multiplex PCR. This table holds 87,000 or so clones, 87% found once. The germline V gene encodes CDR1 MNHNY and CDR2 SVGAGI (reference sequence). The CDR3 extends over 11 amino acids. With 8 bases clipped from V and 6 bases from J, the junction kept 3 bases outside the gene matches. The record originates from a study of OX40 agonist ivuxolimab in advanced cancers. V gene TRBV6-6 combines with J gene TRBJ1-1; 7 nucleotides agree with TRBD1. The sample was CD4+ or CD8+ T cells sorted from blood, taken in a trial of the OX40 agonist ivuxolimab. The sequence was obtained from an adult with an advanced solid tumor such as melanoma, head and neck, liver or kidney cancer. CDR3 protein: CASLQGPEAFF. Here the CDR3 DNA reads TGTGCCAGCCTACAGGGGCCTGAAGCTTTCTTT.